The present T cell receptor (beta chain) was sequenced within a study of Ad26.COV2.S vaccination and SARS-CoV-2 variants. Germline lookup yields CDR1 SGHDT and CDR2 YYEEEE. There are 15 residues in the CDR3. Unmatched junction bases numbered 4, after V lost 4 bases and J lost 0 bases. Treatment indicated: roughly 18 received Ad26.COV2.S at low or high dose, single or two shots; about 5 received placebo; per-sample allocation not given. Samples analyzed were those drawn on day 63 after the first vaccine or placebo injection. The individual, an adult aged 18-55 years, was a donor in Boston. Only in-frame clones appear in the TCRdb table, and some are missing; sequencing was by immunoSEQ multiplex PCR. This table holds a few hundred thousand clones, approximately 90% found once.

The starting material was peripheral blood, obtained in a trial of Ad26.COV2.S vaccine versus placebo. V is TRBV5-6 and J is TRBJ2-1; 7 bases are a match to TRBD1. This TCR came from a person aged 18-60 years who received the Ad26.COV2.S COVID-19 vaccine or a placebo. The CDR3 reads CASSGTGASYNEQFF. The CDR3 DNA reads as TGTGCCAGCAGCGGAACAGGGGCCTCCTACAATGAGCAGTTCTTC.